The next 17 T cell receptor beta chains were all read from a single sample in a study of blood T cell repertoires in COVID-19. Generated by immunoSEQ multiplex PCR, the TCRdb table keeps only in-frame clones and is missing some. The sample records about 140,000 clones, 88% being singletons. The sample consisted of peripheral blood. Receptors were obtained from an older woman with acute or convalescent COVID-19.

V usage is TRBV19 and J usage is TRBJ1-5; 9 bases are shared with TRBD1. This CDR3 is 14 amino acids long. The J segment lost 4 bases and the V segment lost 6 bases, leaving 4 bases of the junction unmatched. CDR1 and CDR2 (germline): LNHDA, SQIVND (reference sequence). In DNA, the CDR3 is TGTGCCAGTAGCGGGACAGGGTCGAATCAGCCCCAGCATTTT. The encoded protein is CASSGTGSNQPQHF.

The genes are TRBV11-1 and TRBJ2-5, with 11 bases lining up with TRBD1. The CDR3 sequence is 16 residues long. V lost 5 bases and J lost 2; bases outside the gene matches: 7. Germline V gene sequence: CDR1 SGHAT, CDR2 FQDESV (reference sequence). The CDR3 nucleotides read TGTGCCAGCAGCGCGGGGACAGGGGGTTCGCAAGAGACCCAGTACTTC. Translation: CASSAGTGGSQETQYF. Together with reference TRBV11-1 and TRBJ2-5, the CDR3 gives the full variable domain: EAEVAQSPRYKITEKSQAVAFWCDPISGHATLYWYRQILGQGPELLVQFQDESVVDDSQLPKDRFSAERLKGVDSTLKIQPAELGDSAMYLCASSAGTGGSQETQYFGPGTRLLVL.

The chain carries TRBV7-9 and TRBJ2-3, with TRBD1 as a possible D gene (5 bases). CDR1 SEHNR and CDR2 FQNEAQ come from the germline V gene (reference sequence). This CDR3 has 15 amino acids. Trimming cost V 5 bases and J 0 bases, with 12 bases left between them. The CDR3 DNA reads TGTGCCAGCAGCCGAGGACAACCTAGCACAGATACGCAGTATTTT. Amino acid sequence: CASSRGQPSTDTQYF.

The rearrangement links TRBV4-2 to TRBJ1-2; 12 nucleotides match TRBD1. With V trimmed by 1 base and J by 0 bases, 12 bases remained unmatched. The germline CDR1 and CDR2 sequences are LGHNA and YNFKEQ. This CDR3 contains 20 residues. CDR3 residues: CASSQGIGTGGWTANYGYTF. The CDR3 region has the DNA TGTGCCAGCAGCCAAGGTATCGGGACAGGGGGCTGGACGGCTAACTATGGCTACACCTTC.

J is TRBJ1-4 and V is TRBV6-5, with 7 bases that match TRBD1. Per the germline V gene, CDR1 is MNHEY and CDR2 is SVGAGI. The CDR3 sequence is 14 residues long. V was clipped by 6 bases and J by 4 bases; unmatched bases: 5. This chain's CDR3 is CASREGQSNEKLFF. The CDR3, as DNA: TGTGCCAGCAGGGAGGGACAGAGTAATGAAAAACTGTTTTTT.

This clone was picked up a small number of times. The chain links TRBV7-9 to TRBJ2-1; 7 positions agree with TRBD1. Germline assignment: CDR1 SEHNR and CDR2 FQNEAQ (reference sequence). The CDR3 contains 16 residues. The trim removed 5 bases at V and 5 bases at J, leaving 12 bases unmatched. Here the CDR3 reads CASSPGRGTDNNEQFF. The CDR3 nucleotides read TGTGCCAGCAGCCCCGGACGAGGGACAGACAACAATGAGCAGTTCTTC. The full variable domain, in which reference TRBV7-9 and TRBJ2-1 provide the parts outside the CDR3, is DTGVSQNPRHKITKRGQNVTFRCDPISEHNRLYWYRQTLGQGPEFLTYFQNEAQLEKSRLLSDRFSAERPKGSFSTLEIQRTEQGDSAMYLCASSPGRGTDNNEQFFGPGTRLTVL.

This clone occurred a few times. This chain connects TRBV28 to TRBJ1-1, with D uncertain. Germline V gives CDR1 MDHEN, CDR2 SYDVKM. CDR3 length equals 14 residues. V was pared by 7 bases and J by 7 bases, with 19 bases between. For the CDR3, the DNA is TGTGCCAGCAAAATACATCCAAGGTCGGGTGAAGCTTTCTTT. Amino acid sequence: CASKIHPRSGEAFF. The entire variable domain, with the rest obtained from reference TRBV28 and TRBJ1-1, is as follows: DVKVTQSSRYLVKRTGEKVFLECVQDMDHENMFWYRQDPGLGLRLIYFSYDVKMKEKGDIPEGYSVSREKKERFSLILESASTNQTSMYLCASKIHPRSGEAFFGQGTRLTVV.

The genes are TRBV6-5 and TRBJ1-5; 7 bases are shared with TRBD1. The CDR3 is made up of 14 amino acids. Germline V gene data show CDR1 as MNHEY and CDR2 as SVGAGI. The trim removed 8 bases at V and 3 bases at J, leaving 7 bases unmatched. CDR3 sequence (DNA): TGTGCCAGCGGGCGACAGGGAGACAATCAGCCCCAGCATTTT. Residues: CASGRQGDNQPQHF.

The chain joins TRBV6-5 to TRBJ2-3; TRBD2 aligns across 10 bases. Germline loops: CDR1 MNHEY, CDR2 SVGAGI. This CDR3 is 16 amino acids long. After removal of 0 bases from V and 1 base from J, the junction contained 1 base not matched to a gene. CDR3 DNA: TGTGCCAGCAGTTACTCGGGGACTAGCGGCACAGATACGCAGTATTTT. Encoded protein: CASSYSGTSGTDTQYF.

This clone was counted a single time. This chain links TRBV4-3 with TRBJ1-2; D is possibly TRBD1 (6 bases). The CDR3 consists of 14 residues. The germline CDR1 and CDR2 sequences are LGHNA and YSLEER. V lost 3 bases and J lost 5, with 13 bases in between. CDR3 in DNA: TGCGCCAGCAGCCAGGGGGCCCGGGAATATGGCTACACCTTC. Translation gives CASSQGAREYGYTF.

The chain carries TRBV5-1 and TRBJ1-1; 7 bases are shared with TRBD1. Germline V gene data show CDR1 as SGHRS and CDR2 as YFSETQ. The J segment lost 5 bases and the V segment lost 1 base, leaving 8 bases of the junction unmatched. CDR3 length equals 15 residues. This CDR3 is CASSLRQGQNTEAFF. The CDR3 DNA sequence: TGCGCCAGCAGCTTGAGACAGGGTCAGAATACTGAAGCTTTCTTT.

The CDR3 DNA follows: TGTGCCAGCAGCTTTACTAAAGAGACCCAGTACTTC. Protein: CASSFTKETQYF. The chain links TRBV7-9 to TRBJ2-5; D remains ambiguous. V shed 3 bases and J shed 3 bases, with 5 bases lying between them. The CDR3 contains 12 residues. Germline CDR1 reads SEHNR; CDR2 reads FQNEAQ (reference sequence).

The chain carries TRBV7-8 and TRBJ1-1, with 8 bases aligning to TRBD1. J gave up 3 bases and V 5 bases, and 5 bases lay outside the gene matches. This CDR3 has 14 amino acids. CDR1 is SGHVS, CDR2 FQNEAQ, per germline. For the CDR3, the DNA is TGTGCCAGCAGCGCACAGGGGGGGGACACTGAAGCTTTCTTT. Translating gives CASSAQGGDTEAFF.

The chain combines TRBV19 with TRBJ1-2; possibly TRBD1 for D (5 bases). CDR3 size: 13 residues. Germline V gene sequence: CDR1 LNHDA, CDR2 SQIVND (reference sequence). Trimming pared 7 bases from V and 0 bases from J, leaving 9 bases between. This CDR3 is CASTTAANYGYTF. The DNA for the CDR3 is TGTGCCAGTACGACAGCAGCTAACTATGGCTACACCTTC. The whole variable domain, filled in from reference TRBV19 and TRBJ1-2, reads DGGITQSPKYLFRKEGQNVTLSCEQNLNHDAMYWYRQDPGQGLRLIYYSQIVNDFQKGDIAEGYSVSREKKESFPLTVTSAQKNPTAFYLCASTTAANYGYTFGSGTRLTVV.

CDR3 sequence (DNA): TGTGCCAGCAGTCGTGGGAGGGGACATGGAGAGACCCAGTACTTC. Amino acids: CASSRGRGHGETQYF. The chain is built from TRBV6-2 or TRBV6-3 and TRBJ2-5; TRBD2 is a possible D gene (7 bases). V was shortened by 5 bases and J by 4 bases, with 17 bases between the two germline ends. The CDR3 is 15 residues long. Germline lookup yields CDR1 MNHEY and CDR2 SVGEGT.

The chain joins TRBV19 to TRBJ1-5; TRBD1 matches at 8 bases. The CDR3 loop spans 15 amino acids. Germline V gene sequence: CDR1 LNHDA, CDR2 SQIVND (reference sequence). V dropped 6 bases and J dropped 1; count of bases not matched to a gene: 5. The DNA of the CDR3 is TGTGCCAGTAGCGCAGGGGGCTTGAGCAATCAGCCCCAGCATTTT. Its translation: CASSAGGLSNQPQHF. The full variable domain, completed using reference TRBV19 and TRBJ1-5, is DGGITQSPKYLFRKEGQNVTLSCEQNLNHDAMYWYRQDPGQGLRLIYYSQIVNDFQKGDIAEGYSVSREKKESFPLTVTSAQKNPTAFYLCASSAGGLSNQPQHFGDGTRLSIL.

The chain employs TRBV20-1 and TRBJ1-6; perhaps TRBD1 as D (5 bases). Germline loops: CDR1 DFQATT, CDR2 SNEGSKA (reference sequence). This CDR3 spans 14 amino acids. Trimming took 3 bases from V and 5 from J, leaving 11 bases between them. This chain's CDR3 is CSASTQGDNSPLHF. The CDR3, as DNA: TGCAGTGCTAGTACGCAGGGTGATAATTCACCCCTCCACTTT.